The 32 T cell receptor beta chains below all came from one sample that was sequenced in a study of shared clonotypes between healthy human individuals. Here immunoSEQ multiplex PCR was the method, and the copy in TCRdb shows in-frame clones only, minus some. Among about 480,000 clones, 75% to 85% were seen once, and the ten largest hold 10% to 15%. Source material: PBMCs. The receptors shown here come from a woman aged 40 to 49 in good health. Some clones in this sample may be carry-over from other donors' samples.

This clone appeared a few times. This chain joins TRBV5-1 and TRBJ2-2; D gene ambiguous. The ends were cut back, 5 bases at V and 4 bases at J, with 21 bases in the middle. This CDR3 spans 17 amino acids. Germline assignment: CDR1 SGHRS and CDR2 YFSETQ. The DNA of the CDR3 is TGCGCCAGCAGGCTATCAGCCGCCCGAGGAAGCACCGGGGAGCTGTTTTTT. As protein: CASRLSAARGSTGELFF.

The chain has TRBV2 and TRBJ2-1; 8 bases align to TRBD2. This CDR3 has 16 residues. Germline-derived CDR1 and CDR2 are SNHLY and FYNNEI. Germline trimming cut 6 bases from V and 5 bases from J; bases unmatched to any gene: 12. CDR3 protein: CASRNGRAGGNNEQFF. The CDR3 coding sequence is TGTGCCAGCAGGAACGGCCGGGCGGGAGGTAACAATGAGCAGTTCTTC. The full variable domain, rest sourced from reference TRBV2 and TRBJ2-1, is EPEVTQTPSHQVTQMGQEVILRCVPISNHLYFYWYRQILGQKVEFLVSFYNNEISEKSEIFDDQFSVERPDGSNFTLKIRSTKLEDSAMYFCASRNGRAGGNNEQFFGPGTRLTVL.

V is TRBV7-9 and J is TRBJ1-4; TRBD1 agrees at 7 bases. After removal of 3 bases from V and 4 bases from J, the junction contained 5 bases not matched to a gene. Germline V gene sequence: CDR1 SEHNR, CDR2 FQNEAQ (reference sequence). CDR3 length equals 15 residues. The CDR3 spells CASSLDRDSNEKLFF. The CDR3 DNA reads TGTGCCAGCAGCTTGGACCGGGACAGTAATGAAAAACTGTTTTTT.

This chain joins TRBV19 and TRBJ2-4; weak D call: TRBD1 (5 bases). Germline V gene sequence: CDR1 LNHDA, CDR2 SQIVND (reference sequence). Trimming removed 6 bases at V and 2 bases at J, with 17 bases between. This CDR3 has 16 residues. This CDR3 reads CASRMVGAVSKNIQYF. The CDR3 region has the DNA TGTGCCAGTAGAATGGTAGGGGCGGTATCCAAAAACATTCAGTACTTC.

The CDR3 sequence is CASSSLRTAETQYF. For the CDR3, the DNA is TGTGCCAGCAGCTCCCTTAGGACAGCAGAGACCCAGTACTTC. This sequence joins TRBV7-2 and TRBJ2-5; a possible D gene is TRBD1 (6 bases). There are 14 residues in the CDR3. Germline V gene lookup returns CDR1 SGHTA and CDR2 FQGNSA. Trimming took 4 bases from V and 4 from J, leaving 13 bases between them.

The CDR3 spells CASSFLAGGNEQFF. The CDR3 DNA follows: TGTGCCAGCAGTTTCCTAGCGGGAGGCAATGAGCAGTTCTTC. The V and J genes are TRBV6-6 and TRBJ2-1, with 11 bases aligning to TRBD2. Per germline, CDR1 MNHNY and CDR2 SVGAGI (reference sequence). J was trimmed by 6 bases and V by 4 bases; bases with no gene match: 2. CDR3 length: 14 residues.

This clone came up a few times. The chain has TRBV10-3 and TRBJ1-5; 7 bases line up with TRBD1. The CDR3 contains 14 residues. Germline loops: CDR1 ENHRY, CDR2 SYGVKD. The V segment lost 3 bases and the J segment 7 bases; nucleotides outside the gene matches: 6. The CDR3 nucleotides are TGTGCCATCAGTGAAAGGGCAGGGGGACAGCCCCAGCATTTT. As protein: CAISERAGGQPQHF.

V is TRBV9 and J is TRBJ2-1, with D possibly TRBD2 on 6 matching bases. Looked up from germline, CDR1 is SGDLS and CDR2 is YYNGEE. The CDR3 covers 13 residues. Trimming shortened V by 7 bases and J by 8 bases, and 16 bases separated the two germline ends. The CDR3 here is CASAGISSDEQFF. CDR3 sequence (DNA): TGTGCCAGCGCGGGAATTAGTAGCGATGAGCAGTTCTTC.

The V call is TRBV5-5, the J call TRBJ2-7; 9 nucleotides line up with TRBD1. Per germline, CDR1 SGHKS and CDR2 YYEKEE (reference sequence). The CDR3 runs 16 residues. J was trimmed by 0 bases and V by 4 bases; bases with no gene match: 8. In nucleotides, the CDR3 is TGTGCCAGCAGCCCTGCCGGGACAGGGAGCTCCTACGAGCAGTACTTC. Translation gives CASSPAGTGSSYEQYF.

This clone was counted between two and nine times. The chain links TRBV6-1 to TRBJ1-5, with unresolved D. V lost 1 base to trimming and J lost 3 bases, with 7 bases between them. This CDR3 has 14 amino acids. In germline, CDR1 is MNHNS, CDR2 SASEGT. CDR3 in amino acids: CASSEGAVNQPQHF. The CDR3 bases are TGTGCCAGCAGTGAAGGGGCAGTCAATCAGCCCCAGCATTTT.

The V and J genes are TRBV14 and TRBJ2-1; perhaps TRBD2 as D (6 bases). The V end lost 3 bases, the J end lost 3 bases, and 21 bases lay between the germline ends. This CDR3 has 18 amino acids. CDR1 is SGHDN, CDR2 FVKESK, per germline. CDR3 DNA sequence: TGTGCCAGCAGCCACCGGACGGGACTCGCCCTTTTCTACAATGAGCAGTTCTTC. Translating gives CASSHRTGLALFYNEQFF.

This rearrangement joins TRBV9 to TRBJ1-2; TRBD1 is a possible D gene (5 bases). CDR3 size: 15 residues. Trimming took 0 bases from V and 0 from J, leaving 9 bases between them. From germline, CDR1 is SGDLS and CDR2 YYNGEE. CDR3 loop: CASSVEAGANYGYTF. The DNA of the CDR3 is TGTGCCAGCAGCGTAGAGGCGGGGGCTAACTATGGCTACACCTTC.

This clone was seen just once. CDR3 DNA sequence: TGTGCCAGTATCGGCTATTCTTACTACGAGCAGTACTTC. It translates to CASIGYSYYEQYF. The chain joins TRBV19 to TRBJ2-7; no reliable D call. V lost 7 bases and J 3 bases, leaving 13 bases between the germline ends. Germline values: CDR1 LNHDA, CDR2 SQIVND (reference sequence). The CDR3 loop spans 13 amino acids.

CDR3 sequence: CASSSGLAGTYEQYF. CDR3 coding DNA: TGTGCCAGCAGTTCGGGACTAGCGGGTACCTACGAGCAGTACTTC. V is TRBV27 and J is TRBJ2-7; TRBD2 matches at 12 bases. After removal of 4 bases from V and 2 bases from J, the junction contained 3 bases not matched to a gene. From germline, CDR1 is MNHEY and CDR2 SMNVEV (reference sequence). CDR3 length: 15 amino acids.

The V gene is TRBV5-4, the J gene TRBJ1-2; maybe TRBD1 (6 bases). This CDR3 is built from 15 residues. CDR1 is SGHNT, CDR2 YYREEE, per germline (reference sequence). Trimming shortened V by 2 bases and J by 2 bases, and 13 bases separated the two germline ends. DNA of the CDR3: TGTGCCAGCAGCTTAGGAGGACAGACGAACTATGGCTACACCTTC. Translating it yields CASSLGGQTNYGYTF.

On this clone itself: An end of the junction does not agree with germline; a read error may underlie this. The chain recombines TRBV19 with TRBJ2-7; D unresolved. CDR3 length: 14 amino acids. Germline assignment: CDR1 LNHDA and CDR2 SQIVND (reference sequence). The CDR3 sequence: CVSSIGAAIYEQYF. The CDR3 coding sequence is TGTGTCAGTAGTATCGGAGCAGCAATCTACGAGCAGTACTTC.

A few counts support this clone. This chain uses TRBV19 with TRBJ2-7, with TRBD1 matching 7 bases. Trimming removed 7 bases from V and 2 bases from J; junction bases left unmatched: 11. Germline V CDR1 and CDR2: LNHDA, SQIVND (reference sequence). CDR3 length: 15 residues. As DNA, the CDR3 is TGTGCCAGTATGGAGACAGGGACAGCAACCTACGAGCAGTACTTC. Translated, it gives CASMETGTATYEQYF.

The chain combines TRBV15 with TRBJ1-2, with 9 bases aligning to TRBD1. This CDR3 comprises 15 residues. Germline CDR1 LNHNV, CDR2 YYDKDF (reference sequence). Losses at the gene ends were 0 bases for V and 5 bases for J; bases not matched to a gene: 4. In DNA, the CDR3 is TGTGCCACCAGCAGAGATAACAGGGGGCCTTATGGCTACACCTTC. Its translation is CATSRDNRGPYGYTF.

The chain employs TRBV5-1 and TRBJ1-1; D not resolved. This CDR3 is 15 amino acids long. CDR1 and CDR2 (germline): SGHRS, YFSETQ. With 2 bases removed from V and 6 bases from J, the gap between germline ends came to 17 bases. The CDR3 region has the DNA TGCGCCAGCAGCTTCCGGGAAGGGCAAGGATCTGAAGCTTTCTTT. Residues: CASSFREGQGSEAFF.

The chain couples TRBV18 to TRBJ2-5; D is uncertain. This CDR3 has 15 amino acids. Germline V gene sequence: CDR1 KGHSH, CDR2 LQKENI. V lost 0 bases and J lost 3, with 11 bases in between. The CDR3 spells CASSPPGQREETQYF. The CDR3 nucleotides read TGTGCCAGCTCACCACCGGGTCAAAGGGAAGAGACCCAGTACTTC.

The V and J genes are TRBV9 and TRBJ1-2; 9 bases agree with TRBD1. The CDR3 consists of 16 residues. Per the germline V gene, CDR1 is SGDLS and CDR2 is YYNGEE. Germline trimming cut 0 bases from V and 10 bases from J; bases unmatched to any gene: 13. The CDR3 loop is CASSVGGVGTGTSYTF. The CDR3 DNA sequence: TGTGCCAGCAGCGTAGGGGGTGTCGGGACAGGGACCTCCTACACCTTC.

V usage is TRBV2 and J usage is TRBJ2-1; TRBD1 matches at 9 bases. The CDR3 runs 15 residues. V gave up 11 bases and J gave up 0 bases; unmatched junction bases: 8. The V gene's germline CDR1 is SNHLY and CDR2 FYNNEI. Here the CDR3 DNA reads TGTGCCGGGGGGGACAGGGCTAGCTCCTACAATGAGCAGTTCTTC. Translated, it gives CAGGDRASSYNEQFF.

The V call is TRBV4-2, the J call TRBJ1-4; D gene ambiguous. V lost 0 bases and J 6 bases, leaving 11 bases between the germline ends. In germline, CDR1 is LGHNA, CDR2 YNFKEQ. This CDR3 contains 15 residues. CDR3 coding DNA: TGTGCCAGCAGCCAAGATCGGGGATCGGATGAAAAACTGTTTTTT. Its translation: CASSQDRGSDEKLFF.

This clone came up once. The gene calls are TRBV29-1 and TRBJ2-5, with no clear D. CDR1 is SQVTM and CDR2 is ANQGSEA in the germline V gene. CDR3 length equals 12 residues. The V gene lost 7 bases and the J gene lost 2 bases, with 11 bases spanning the gap. CDR3 amino acids: CSAGSGQETQYF. The CDR3 nucleotides are TGCAGCGCTGGATCCGGGCAAGAGACCCAGTACTTC. Full variable domain (remainder filled in from reference TRBV29-1 and TRBJ2-5): SAVISQKPSRDICQRGTSLTIQCQVDSQVTMMFWYRQQPGQSLTLIATANQGSEATYESGFVIDKFPISRPNLTFSTLTVSNMSPEDSSIYLCSAGSGQETQYFGPGTRLLVL.

V usage is TRBV5-1 and J usage is TRBJ2-2; possibly TRBD2 for D (7 bases). Per germline, CDR1 SGHRS and CDR2 YFSETQ. The CDR3 runs to 16 residues. V was trimmed by 0 bases and J by 5 bases, leaving 14 bases between them. This CDR3 is CASSLATGRGTGELFF. CDR3 DNA: TGCGCCAGCAGCTTGGCCACAGGGCGGGGGACCGGGGAGCTGTTTTTT.

This clone was observed a few times. The rearrangement links TRBV18 to TRBJ1-1; TRBD1 matches 7 bases. Germline V gives CDR1 KGHSH, CDR2 LQKENI. After removal of 3 bases from V and 0 bases from J, the junction contained 7 bases not matched to a gene. The CDR3 consists of 16 residues. CDR3 region: CASSPDRVGMNTEAFF. CDR3 nucleotide sequence: TGTGCCAGCTCACCCGACAGGGTGGGTATGAACACTGAAGCTTTCTTT.

V is TRBV7-6 and J is TRBJ2-7, with TRBD1 matching 7 bases. V trimming: 4 bases; J trimming: 3 bases; junction bases outside the gene matches: 12. The CDR3 is 16 residues long. Germline loops: CDR1 SGHVS, CDR2 FNYEAQ. CDR3 nucleotide sequence: TGTGCCAGCAGCTCAAGAGCCGGGACAGCGTTCTACGAGCAGTACTTC. It specifies CASSSRAGTAFYEQYF.

For this clone: Compared with germline, one end of the junction differs, possibly owing to a read error. Different DNA sequences within this sample yield the same CDR3. The CDR3 sequence is CAWSSGLAASTDTQYF. CDR3 nucleotide sequence: TGCGCCTGGAGTTCTGGACTAGCGGCTAGCACAGATACGCAGTATTTT. The J gene is TRBJ2-3, the V gene TRBV30; 10 bases match TRBD2. The CDR3 loop spans 16 amino acids. Germline CDR1 reads GTSNPN; CDR2 reads SVGIG (reference sequence).

V gene TRBV9 combines with J gene TRBJ2-7; D is undetermined. Germline V gene sequence: CDR1 SGDLS, CDR2 YYNGEE. CDR3 length: 13 residues. V was cut by 2 bases and J by 6 bases, with 12 bases left in between. The CDR3 sequence is CASSVTPKGEQYF. In nucleotides, the CDR3 is TGTGCCAGCAGCGTTACCCCCAAAGGCGAGCAGTACTTC.

This sequence joins TRBV5-1 and TRBJ2-3, with 13 bases fitting TRBD2. From germline, CDR1 is SGHRS and CDR2 YFSETQ. The trim removed 4 bases at V and 7 bases at J, leaving 9 bases unmatched. This CDR3 contains 16 residues. CDR3 residues: CASSVRLAGGQNTQYF. CDR3 nucleotide sequence: TGCGCCAGCAGCGTCCGACTAGCGGGAGGACAAAATACGCAGTATTTT.

The chain has TRBV2 and TRBJ2-5, with a possible D match to TRBD1 (5 bases). CDR3 size: 14 residues. V was cut by 3 bases and J by 5 bases, with 13 bases left in between. CDR1 is SNHLY, CDR2 FYNNEI, per germline. This chain's CDR3 is CASSEGRAPETQYF. The CDR3 DNA is TGTGCCAGCAGTGAGGGCAGGGCCCCGGAGACCCAGTACTTC.

CDR3 loop: CASSNWAKQDLGGYTF. DNA for the CDR3: TGTGCCAGCAGCAATTGGGCCAAACAGGATTTGGGTGGCTACACCTTC. J is TRBJ1-2 and V is TRBV21-1; the DNA was not compared with TRBD1, the D call given in the table. TRBV21-1 is a known pseudogene. This CDR3 is built from 16 residues.